The rows below give T cell receptor beta chains drawn from one sample of a study of T-cell reconstitution after alpha-beta-depleted transplantation in children. In TCRdb, the PCR reads were re-called with MiXCR into one record per CDR3 protein. Among more than 500,000 distinct CDR3 sequences listed, about 10% were seen once. This specimen was PBMCs, mostly from graft donor cells, taken 180 days after TCRalphabeta/CD19-depleted stem cell transplant. These receptors originate from a female patient between 2 and 10 years old who had a stem cell transplant for aplastic anemia, so the T cells may come from the graft donor. Both conserved end residues are part of each CDR3. A D gene is named only where the DNA matches it firmly. Clone size is stated in some rows and not others, as once, few, many or a class when expanded.

j_gene,d_gene,v_gene,abundance,CDR3aa,CDR3nt
TRBJ2-1,TRBD1,TRBV12-3/TRBV12-4,NA,CASSRLGGSSYNEQFF,TGTGCCAGCAGTCGGTTAGGGGGCTCCTCCTACAATGAGCAGTTCTTC
TRBJ1-6,NA,TRBV20-1,few,CSVAIRDRGSPLHF,TGCAGTGTCGCTATACGGGACCGCGGTTCTCCCCTCCACTTT
TRBJ2-7,TRBD2,TRBV4-1,NA,CASSQDFQRTSVPYEQYF,TGCGCCAGCAGCCAAGATTTTCAGAGGACTAGCGTACCCTACGAGCAGTACTTC
TRBJ1-2,NA,TRBV21-1,NA,CASPAGQARYGYTF,TGTGCCAGCCCCGCGGGACAGGCCCGATATGGCTACACCTTC
TRBJ1-5,TRBD1,TRBV5-1,few,CASSRTGGEQPQHF,TGCGCCAGCAGCCGTACAGGGGGCGAGCAGCCCCAGCATTTT
TRBJ2-7,NA,TRBV12-3/TRBV12-4,many,CASSLVGQGWEQYF,TGTGCCAGCAGTTTAGTCGGTCAGGGATGGGAGCAGTACTTC
TRBJ2-1,NA,TRBV28,few,CASRADWSSYNEQFF,TGTGCCAGCAGGGCTGACTGGAGCTCCTACAATGAGCAGTTCTTC
TRBJ2-1,NA,TRBV20-1,few,CSARDPPQMAYNEQFF,TGCAGTGCTAGAGATCCCCCTCAGATGGCTTACAATGAGCAGTTCTTC
TRBJ2-3,TRBD2,TRBV4-2,NA,CASSPRTSGSILDTQYF,TGTGCCAGCAGCCCGAGGACTAGCGGGAGCATTTTGGATACGCAGTATTTT
TRBJ2-1,TRBD2,TRBV12-3/TRBV12-4,few,CASSFVGLAGFYSYNEQFF,TGTGCCAGCAGTTTCGTGGGACTAGCGGGGTTCTACTCCTACAATGAGCAGTTCTTC
TRBJ2-7,TRBD2,TRBV20-1,NA,CSAASGGGPGEQYF,TGCAGTGCTGCCAGTGGGGGAGGGCCCGGCGAGCAGTACTTC
TRBJ1-5,NA,TRBV24-1,few,CATSDPNGSGQPQHF,TGTGCCACCAGTGACCCTAATGGGTCGGGACAGCCCCAGCATTTT
TRBJ2-6,NA,TRBV28,few,CASRPLRGLTAPEGANVLTF,TGTGCCAGCAGGCCGCTACGGGGACTGACGGCCCCGGAAGGGGCCAACGTCCTGACTTTC
TRBJ2-3,TRBD2,TRBV4-3,many,CASSHRLAGGPGDTQYF,TGCGCCAGCAGCCACCGACTAGCGGGAGGGCCCGGAGATACGCAGTATTTT
TRBJ1-1,TRBD1,TRBV6-2/TRBV6-3,many,CASSWTGRVNTEAFF,TGTGCCAGCAGCTGGACAGGGAGGGTGAACACTGAAGCTTTCTTT
TRBJ2-1,NA,TRBV25-1,NA,CASSGGWNEQFF,TGTGCCAGCAGTGGGGGCTGGAATGAGCAGTTCTTC
TRBJ2-1,NA,TRBV5-1,few,CASSLLVYNEQFF,TGCGCCAGCAGCTTACTAGTTTACAATGAGCAGTTCTTC
TRBJ2-2,NA,TRBV28,NA,CASVGGRNTGELFF,TGTGCCAGCGTAGGGGGGAGGAACACCGGGGAGCTGTTTTTT
TRBJ1-1,NA,TRBV20-1,many,CSSSVRVNTEAFF,TGCAGTTCTTCCGTCAGGGTAAACACTGAAGCTTTCTTT
TRBJ2-7,NA,TRBV10-3,many,CAIREQRAEQYF,TGTGCCATCAGGGAACAAAGGGCCGAGCAGTACTTC
TRBJ2-3,TRBD2,TRBV14,few,CASSHISGITDTQYF,TGTGCCAGCAGCCATATTAGCGGGATAACAGATACGCAGTATTTT
TRBJ2-1,TRBD1,TRBV27,NA,CASSARHRGGSYNEQFF,TGTGCCAGCAGTGCACGTCACAGGGGTGGGTCCTACAATGAGCAGTTCTTC
TRBJ1-1,NA,TRBV7-9,NA,CASSLDSGLEAFF,TGTGCCAGCAGCTTAGATTCGGGGCTTGAAGCTTTCTTT
TRBJ2-1,TRBD2,TRBV28,NA,CASSLLTSGYANNEQFF,TGTGCCAGCAGTTTATTGACTAGCGGGTACGCAAACAATGAGCAGTTCTTC
TRBJ2-1,TRBD1,TRBV18,NA,CASSPFRGRGRPYNEQFF,TGTGCCAGCTCACCATTTAGGGGCAGGGGGCGCCCCTACAATGAGCAGTTCTTC
TRBJ2-1,NA,TRBV5-6,few,CASSLVGYYNEQFF,TGTGCCAGCAGCTTGGTAGGGTACTACAATGAGCAGTTCTTC
TRBJ2-3,NA,TRBV12-3/TRBV12-4,few,CATTKGQGSYTQYF,TGTGCCACCACTAAAGGGCAGGGGTCCTATACGCAGTATTTT
TRBJ2-5,NA,TRBV20-1,NA,CSARYGRTREAQYF,TGCAGTGCTAGATACGGCAGGACTCGAGAAGCCCAGTACTTC
TRBJ1-4,TRBD1,TRBV7-2,many,CASSADRGSEKLFF,TGTGCCAGCAGCGCTGACAGGGGGAGTGAAAAACTGTTTTTT
TRBJ1-2,NA,TRBV4-2,few,CASSQDGPEGDGGYTF,TGTGCCAGCAGCCAAGATGGTCCCGAGGGGGATGGAGGCTACACCTTC
TRBJ1-5,NA,TRBV3-1,NA,CASSGGGTFNQPQHF,TGTGCCAGCAGCGGCGGGGGGACGTTCAATCAGCCCCAGCATTTT
TRBJ1-5,NA,TRBV20-1,NA,CSAQDRLAGNQPQHF,TGCAGTGCCCAAGACAGGCTGGCGGGAAATCAGCCCCAGCATTTT
TRBJ1-1,NA,TRBV5-1,few,CASSLVLAGNTEAFF,TGCGCCAGCAGCTTGGTGCTGGCAGGGAACACTGAAGCTTTCTTT
TRBJ2-3,NA,TRBV12-3/TRBV12-4,NA,CASSLGTSRVTDTQYF,TGTGCCAGCAGTTTGGGGACGTCCCGGGTAACAGATACGCAGTATTTT
TRBJ2-3,NA,TRBV5-1,many,CASSLKGTDTQYF,TGCGCCAGCAGCTTGAAAGGCACAGATACGCAGTATTTT
TRBJ2-7,TRBD1,TRBV20-1,few,CSARERDRMTYEQYF,TGCAGTGCTAGAGAGCGGGACAGGATGACCTACGAGCAGTACTTC
TRBJ1-2,NA,TRBV5-1,few,CASSLDSRTVDTF,TGCGCCAGCAGCTTGGATTCCCGGACAGTAGACACCTTC
TRBJ1-5,TRBD1,TRBV19,many,CASTYGQASAQPQHF,TGTGCCAGTACGTACGGACAGGCCTCCGCTCAGCCCCAGCATTTT
TRBJ2-1,TRBD2,TRBV6-1,NA,CASSSTYSGRALYEQFF,TGTGCCAGCAGCTCAACTTATAGCGGGAGGGCCCTCTATGAGCAGTTCTTC
TRBJ2-7,NA,TRBV20-1,NA,CSARVLYEQYF,TGCAGTGCTAGAGTGCTGTACGAGCAGTACTTC
TRBJ2-1,TRBD2,TRBV6-5,few,CASSFPQLAGAWNEQFF,TGTGCCAGCAGTTTCCCGCAACTAGCGGGGGCGTGGAATGAGCAGTTCTTC
TRBJ2-7,NA,TRBV15,few,CATSRQGRTFYEQYF,TGTGCCACCAGCAGACAGGGACGAACATTCTACGAGCAGTACTTC
TRBJ2-2,NA,TRBV20-1,few,CSARSGPHTGELFF,TGCAGTGCCCGGAGTGGGCCACACACCGGGGAGCTGTTTTTT
TRBJ1-2,TRBD1,TRBV24-1,few,CATSPGQGRLGYTF,TGTGCCACCAGTCCGGGACAGGGGCGGCTCGGCTACACCTTC
TRBJ2-3,NA,TRBV7-2,NA,CASSWGFDTQYF,TGTGCCAGCAGCTGGGGGTTTGATACGCAGTATTTT
TRBJ2-1,NA,TRBV18,NA,CASSPRRVPSYNEQFF,TGTGCCAGCTCACCACGGCGGGTCCCGTCCTACAATGAGCAGTTCTTC
TRBJ2-1,TRBD2,TRBV13,few,CASSFGTSGPDEQFF,TGTGCCAGCAGCTTCGGGACTAGCGGTCCCGATGAGCAGTTCTTC
TRBJ2-6,NA,TRBV12-3/TRBV12-4,many,CASSPPKGAGWANVLTF,TGTGCCAGCAGCCCCCCAAAAGGGGCGGGCTGGGCCAACGTCCTGACTTTC